This T cell receptor beta chain was documented in a study of CD8+ T cells in alopecia areata. This clone was detected only a few times. Its matching antigen is unknown. Noted treatment: oral pan-JAK inhibitor, 5-10 mg twice daily. Both CD4+ and CD8+ T cells were separated by sorting PBMCs. CDR1 and CDR2 (germline): LGHNA, YSLEER. Unmatched junction bases numbered 10, after V lost 2 bases and J lost 5 bases. The CDR3 has 18 residues. Findings and caveats of the study: Affected lesional scalp, above all in alopecia totalis/universalis, was more clonal than normal scalp.

Extraction of RNA preceded its reverse transcription into cDNA, which served as the sequencing template. Measured with immunoSEQ multiplex PCR; TCRdb has only the in-frame clones, and not every one. The sample holds fewer than 150,000 clones, roughly four fifths seen once. The chain combines TRBV4-3 with TRBJ2-3, with 13 bases aligning to TRBD2. The sequencing here drew on CD8+ T cells sorted from blood, taken at week 4, from a patient treated with tofacitinib. The clonotype was recovered from a human donor with alopecia areata. The CDR3 sequence is CASSQSSGLAGTLDTQYF. CDR3 nucleotides: TGCGCCAGCAGCCAAAGTTCGGGACTAGCGGGGACGTTAGATACGCAGTATTTT.